This T cell receptor (beta chain) is from a study of T cell responses to AZD1222 COVID-19 vaccine. Produced via immunoSEQ multiplex PCR; TCRdb's table is partial and in-frame only. The top ten clones hold about 5.5% of a sample with roughly 85,000 clones, roughly 86% of them seen once. Study-wide findings and caveats: Repertoires were sampled only after the peak T cell response.

Concerning this clone itself: The target antigen is unknown.

CDR1 is SGHTA and CDR2 is FQGNSA in the germline V gene. The V gene lost 4 bases and the J gene lost 5 bases, with 14 bases spanning the gap. The CDR3 loop spans 14 amino acids. This clonotype was sampled from an adult in good health. The chain employs TRBV7-2 and TRBJ2-5; no firm D call. This specimen consisted of peripheral blood, obtained on day 0 of MenACWY control vaccination. CDR3 protein: CASSWNPAGETQYF. DNA of the CDR3: TGTGCCAGCAGCTGGAACCCCGCCGGGGAGACCCAGTACTTC.